The 5 T cell receptor beta chains below were found in one sample sequenced in a study of cytomegalovirus exposure and HLA in healthy donors. Both 60 Vbeta primers and 13 Jbeta primers went into the PCR. The assay was immunoSEQ multiplex PCR, and TCRdb's table has in-frame clones only and misses some. The top ten clones hold about 1.5% of a sample with around 130,000 clones, approximately 70% of them seen once. The sample comprised PBMCs. These TCRs come from a man aged 18 to 29 in good health and CMV-seronegative.

The V gene is TRBV9, the J gene TRBJ1-3, with a tentative D call TRBD1 (6 bases). The V end lost 0 bases, the J end lost 4 bases, and 11 bases lay between the germline ends. This CDR3 is built from 15 residues. The germline V gene encodes CDR1 SGDLS and CDR2 YYNGEE. The CDR3 bases are TGTGCCAGCAGCGTAGTGGGGGCATGGGGAAACACCATATATTTT. It codes for CASSVVGAWGNTIYF.

V is TRBV7-9 and J is TRBJ2-1, with unresolved D. The CDR3 loop spans 13 amino acids. V was pared by 2 bases and J by 7 bases, with 9 bases between. Germline V gives CDR1 SEHNR, CDR2 FQNEAQ (reference sequence). The CDR3 loop reads CASSLLDMNEQFF. The DNA of the CDR3 is TGTGCCAGCAGCTTATTAGACATGAATGAGCAGTTCTTC.

The J gene is TRBJ2-2, the V gene TRBV19; tentative D call: TRBD2 (6 bases). The ends were cut back, 3 bases at V and 6 bases at J, with 20 bases in the middle. Germline V CDR1 and CDR2: LNHDA, SQIVND (reference sequence). The CDR3 has 17 residues. The CDR3 nucleotides read TGTGCCAGTAGTATCGGTAAGGGACTGCCGTTCCCCGGGGAGCTGTTTTTT. Translating it yields CASSIGKGLPFPGELFF.

The chain links TRBV19 to TRBJ1-3; no reliable D call. The CDR3 has 14 residues. Trimming stripped 11 bases from V and 0 bases from J, with 14 bases between. Germline assignment: CDR1 LNHDA and CDR2 SQIVND (reference sequence). CDR3 protein: CACKGGSSGNTIYF. In DNA form, the CDR3 reads TGTGCCTGTAAGGGCGGGAGCTCTGGAAACACCATATATTTT.

V usage is TRBV23-1 and J usage is TRBJ1-5; TRBD1 matches 10 bases. TRBV23-1 is recorded as an ORF, its role being uncertain. The CDR3 has 18 residues. The J segment lost 1 base and the V segment lost 8 bases, leaving 14 bases of the junction unmatched. The CDR3 bases are TGCGCCAGCGGACATGGGACAGGGGAAGGGTCGAGCAATCAGCCCCAGCATTTT. Protein product: CASGHGTGEGSSNQPQHF.